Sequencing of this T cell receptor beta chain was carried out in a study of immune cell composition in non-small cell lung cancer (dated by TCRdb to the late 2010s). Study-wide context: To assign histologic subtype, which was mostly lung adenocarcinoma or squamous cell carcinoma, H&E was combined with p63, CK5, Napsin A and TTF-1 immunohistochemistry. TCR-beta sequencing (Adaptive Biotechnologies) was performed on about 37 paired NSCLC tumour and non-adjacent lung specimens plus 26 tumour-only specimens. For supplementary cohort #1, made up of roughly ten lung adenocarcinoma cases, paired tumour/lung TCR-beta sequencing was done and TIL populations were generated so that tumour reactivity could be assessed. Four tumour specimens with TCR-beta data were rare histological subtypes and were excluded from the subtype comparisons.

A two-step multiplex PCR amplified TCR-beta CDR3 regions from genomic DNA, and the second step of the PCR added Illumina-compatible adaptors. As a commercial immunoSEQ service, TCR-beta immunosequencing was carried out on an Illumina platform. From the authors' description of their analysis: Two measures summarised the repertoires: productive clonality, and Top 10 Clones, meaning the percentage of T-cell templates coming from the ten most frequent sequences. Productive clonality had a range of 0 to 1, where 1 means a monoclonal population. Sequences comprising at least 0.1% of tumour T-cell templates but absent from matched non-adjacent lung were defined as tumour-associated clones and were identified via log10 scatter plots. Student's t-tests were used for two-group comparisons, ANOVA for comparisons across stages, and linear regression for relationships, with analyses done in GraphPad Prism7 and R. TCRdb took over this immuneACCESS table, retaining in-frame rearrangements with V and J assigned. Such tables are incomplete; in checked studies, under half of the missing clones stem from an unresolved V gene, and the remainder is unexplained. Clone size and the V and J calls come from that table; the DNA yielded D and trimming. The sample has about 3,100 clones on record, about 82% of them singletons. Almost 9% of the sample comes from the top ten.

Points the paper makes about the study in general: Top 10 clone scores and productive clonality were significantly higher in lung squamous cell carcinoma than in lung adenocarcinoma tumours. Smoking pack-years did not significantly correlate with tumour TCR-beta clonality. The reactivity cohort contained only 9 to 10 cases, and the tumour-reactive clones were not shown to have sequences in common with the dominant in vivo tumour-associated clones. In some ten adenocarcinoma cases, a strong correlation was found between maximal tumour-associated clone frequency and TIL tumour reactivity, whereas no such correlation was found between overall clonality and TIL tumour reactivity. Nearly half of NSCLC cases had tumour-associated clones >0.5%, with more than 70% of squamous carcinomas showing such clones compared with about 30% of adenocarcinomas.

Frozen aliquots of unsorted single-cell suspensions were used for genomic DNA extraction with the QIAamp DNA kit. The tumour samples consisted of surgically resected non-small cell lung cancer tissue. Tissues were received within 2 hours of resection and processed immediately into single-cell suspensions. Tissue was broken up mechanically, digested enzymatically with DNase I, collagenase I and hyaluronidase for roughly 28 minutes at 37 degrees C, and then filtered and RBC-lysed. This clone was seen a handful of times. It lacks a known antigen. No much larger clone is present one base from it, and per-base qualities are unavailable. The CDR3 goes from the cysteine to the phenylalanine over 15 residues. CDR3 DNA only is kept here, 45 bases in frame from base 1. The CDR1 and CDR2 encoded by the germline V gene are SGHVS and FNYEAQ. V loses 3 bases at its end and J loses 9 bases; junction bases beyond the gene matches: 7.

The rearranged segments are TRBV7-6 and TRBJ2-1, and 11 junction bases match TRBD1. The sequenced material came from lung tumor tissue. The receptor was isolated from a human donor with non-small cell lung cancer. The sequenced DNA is TGTGCCAGCAGCTTCGGACAGGGGGCCGGGGGTGAGCAGTTCTTC. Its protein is CASSFGQGAGGEQFF.